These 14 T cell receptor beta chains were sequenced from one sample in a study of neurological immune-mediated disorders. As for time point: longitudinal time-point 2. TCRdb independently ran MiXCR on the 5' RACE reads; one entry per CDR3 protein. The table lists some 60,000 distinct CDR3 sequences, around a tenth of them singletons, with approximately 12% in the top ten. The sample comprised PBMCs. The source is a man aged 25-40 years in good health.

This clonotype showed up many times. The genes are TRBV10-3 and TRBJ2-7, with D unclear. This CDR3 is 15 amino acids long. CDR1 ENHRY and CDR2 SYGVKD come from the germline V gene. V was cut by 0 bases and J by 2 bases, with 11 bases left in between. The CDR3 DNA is TGTGCCATCAGTGAGTCGGGTGTGCTCGCCTACGAGCAGTACTTC. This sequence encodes CAISESGVLAYEQYF.

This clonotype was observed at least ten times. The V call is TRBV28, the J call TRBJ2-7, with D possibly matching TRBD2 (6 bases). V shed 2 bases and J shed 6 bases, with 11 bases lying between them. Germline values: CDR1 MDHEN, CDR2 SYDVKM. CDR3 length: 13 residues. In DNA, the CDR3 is TGTGCCAGCAGTTTACGAACGGGGGTCGAGCAGTACTTC. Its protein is CASSLRTGVEQYF.

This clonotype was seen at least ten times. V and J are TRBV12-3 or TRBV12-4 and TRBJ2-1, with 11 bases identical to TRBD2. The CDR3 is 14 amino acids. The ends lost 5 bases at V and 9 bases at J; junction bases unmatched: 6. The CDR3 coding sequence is TGTGCCAGCAGTAAGACTAGCGGGATACCTGAGCAGTTCTTC. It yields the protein CASSKTSGIPEQFF.

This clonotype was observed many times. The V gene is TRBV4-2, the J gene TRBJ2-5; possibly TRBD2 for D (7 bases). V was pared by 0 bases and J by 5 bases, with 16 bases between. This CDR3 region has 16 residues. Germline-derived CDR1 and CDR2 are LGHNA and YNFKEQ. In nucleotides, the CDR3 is TGTGCCAGCAGCCAAGATCTAGAGGGGGGGCGTGAGACCCAGTACTTC. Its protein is CASSQDLEGGRETQYF.

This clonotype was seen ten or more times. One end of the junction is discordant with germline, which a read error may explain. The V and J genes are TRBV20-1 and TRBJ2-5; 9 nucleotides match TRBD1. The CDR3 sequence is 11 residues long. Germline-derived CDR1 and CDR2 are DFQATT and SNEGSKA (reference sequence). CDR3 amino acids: CSARGTGWANF. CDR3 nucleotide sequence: TGCAGTGCTCGGGGGACAGGGTGGGCTAACTTC.

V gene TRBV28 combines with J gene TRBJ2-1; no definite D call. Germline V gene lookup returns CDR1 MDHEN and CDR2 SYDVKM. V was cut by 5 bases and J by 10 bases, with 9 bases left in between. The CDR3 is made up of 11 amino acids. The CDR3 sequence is CASSPVNEQFF. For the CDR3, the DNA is TGTGCCAGCAGTCCAGTCAACGAGCAGTTCTTC. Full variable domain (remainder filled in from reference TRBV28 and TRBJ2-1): DVKVTQSSRYLVKRTGEKVFLECVQDMDHENMFWYRQDPGLGLRLIYFSYDVKMKEKGDIPEGYSVSREKKERFSLILESASTNQTSMYLCASSPVNEQFFGPGTRLTVL.

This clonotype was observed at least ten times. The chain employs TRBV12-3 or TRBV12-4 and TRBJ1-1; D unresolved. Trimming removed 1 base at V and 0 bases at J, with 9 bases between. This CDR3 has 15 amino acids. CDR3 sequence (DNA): TGTGCCAGCAGTTTAGAAGGCAGATTGAACACTGAAGCTTTCTTT. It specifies CASSLEGRLNTEAFF.

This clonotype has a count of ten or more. The CDR3 here is CASSVTGELFF. The DNA of the CDR3 is TGTGCCAGCAGCGTTACCGGGGAGCTGTTTTTT. The gene calls are TRBV12-3 or TRBV12-4 and TRBJ2-2; unclear D gene. V was trimmed by 6 bases and J by 5 bases, leaving 4 bases between them. This CDR3 comprises 11 residues.

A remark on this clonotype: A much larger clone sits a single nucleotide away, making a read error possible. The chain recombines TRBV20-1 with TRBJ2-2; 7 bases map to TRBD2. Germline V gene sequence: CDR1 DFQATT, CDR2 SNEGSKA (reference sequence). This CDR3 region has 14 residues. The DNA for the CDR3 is TGCAGTGCTAGCCCTAGCGGCATCACCTGGGAGCTGTTTTTT. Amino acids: CSASPSGITWELFF.

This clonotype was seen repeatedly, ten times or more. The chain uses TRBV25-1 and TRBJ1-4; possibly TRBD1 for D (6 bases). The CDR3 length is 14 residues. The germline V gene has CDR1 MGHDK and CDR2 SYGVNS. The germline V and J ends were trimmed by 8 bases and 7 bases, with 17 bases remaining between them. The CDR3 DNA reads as TGTGCCAGCGGGGGGGGGGCCAACAGTGAAAAACTGTTTTTT. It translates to CASGGGANSEKLFF.

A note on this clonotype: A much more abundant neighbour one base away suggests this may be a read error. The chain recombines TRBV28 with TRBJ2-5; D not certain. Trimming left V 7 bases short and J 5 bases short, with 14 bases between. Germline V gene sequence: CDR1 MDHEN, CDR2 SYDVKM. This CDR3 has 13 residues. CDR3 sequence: CASTVRRWETQYF. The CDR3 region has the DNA TGTGCCAGCACCGTTAGGCGGTGGGAGACCCAGTACTTC.

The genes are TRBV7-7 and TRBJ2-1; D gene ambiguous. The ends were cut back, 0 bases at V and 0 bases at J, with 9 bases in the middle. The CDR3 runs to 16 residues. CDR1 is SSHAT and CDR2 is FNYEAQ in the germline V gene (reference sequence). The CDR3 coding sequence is TGTGCCAGCAGCTTAGCGGCAGGCAGCTCCTACAATGAGCAGTTCTTC. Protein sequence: CASSLAAGSSYNEQFF.

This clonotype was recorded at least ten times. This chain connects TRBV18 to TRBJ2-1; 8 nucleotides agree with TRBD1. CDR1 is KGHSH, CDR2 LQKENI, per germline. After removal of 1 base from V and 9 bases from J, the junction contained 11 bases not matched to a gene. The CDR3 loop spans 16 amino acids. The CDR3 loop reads CASSPLDRGAQSEQFF. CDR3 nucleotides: TGTGCCAGCTCACCACTAGACAGGGGAGCGCAATCTGAGCAGTTCTTC. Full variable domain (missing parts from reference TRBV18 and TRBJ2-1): NAGVMQNPRHLVRRRGQEARLRCSPMKGHSHVYWYRQLPEEGLKFMVYLQKENIIDESGMPKERFSAEFPKEGPSILRIQQVVRGDSAAYFCASSPLDRGAQSEQFFGPGTRLTVL.

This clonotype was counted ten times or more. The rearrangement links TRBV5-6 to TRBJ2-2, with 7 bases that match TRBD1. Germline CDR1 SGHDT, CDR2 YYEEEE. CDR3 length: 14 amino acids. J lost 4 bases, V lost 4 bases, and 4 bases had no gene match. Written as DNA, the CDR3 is TGTGCCAGCAGCGTCGGGACAGCCACCGGGGAGCTGTTTTTT. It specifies CASSVGTATGELFF. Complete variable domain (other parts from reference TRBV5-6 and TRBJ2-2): DAGVTQSPTHLIKTRGQQVTLRCSPKSGHDTVSWYQQALGQGPQFIFQYYEEEERQRGNFPDRFSGHQFPNYSSELNVNALLLGDSALYLCASSVGTATGELFFGEGSRLTVL.